The 23 T cell receptor beta chains listed next were all sequenced from one sample in a study of human T cells and chemical hapten exposure. Using its own MiXCR run on the RACE reads, TCRdb lists one record per CDR3 protein. The sample contains some 38,000 distinct CDR3 sequences, about 7.6% of which appear only once. Specified time point: pre-sensitization, week 0. Treatment given: therapeutic diphenylcyclopropenone sensitization with weekly scalp DPC. The sample was whole blood, taken in connection with sensitization to the hapten diphenylcyclopropenone (DPC). These receptors came from a woman aged 50 to 65 with alopecia areata. Some clones in this sample may be carry-over from other donors' samples.

The sample holds many counts of this clonotype. The chain is built from TRBV5-4 and TRBJ2-5; no clear D gene. Germline V CDR1 and CDR2: SGHNT, YYREEE (reference sequence). V lost 1 base and J 4 bases, leaving 8 bases between the germline ends. There are 13 residues in the CDR3. The CDR3 sequence is CASSLISRETQYF. As DNA, the CDR3 is TGTGCCAGCAGCTTGATCAGTAGAGAGACCCAGTACTTC. The variable domain in full, completed from reference TRBV5-4 and TRBJ2-5, reads ETGVTQSPTHLIKTRGQQVTLRCSSQSGHNTVSWYQQALGQGPQFIFQYYREEENGRGNFPPRFSGLQFPNYSSELNVNALELDDSALYLCASSLISRETQYFGPGTRLLVL.

The table lists this clonotype with many counts. The V call is TRBV20-1, the J call TRBJ2-7; D might be TRBD1 (6 bases). Trimming shortened V by 5 bases and J by 0 bases, and 14 bases separated the two germline ends. The CDR3 extends over 14 amino acids. CDR1 and CDR2 from the germline V gene are DFQATT and SNEGSKA (reference sequence). CDR3 DNA: TGCAGTGCTCGCTCCGGGACAAGCTCCTACGAGCAGTACTTC. Translation gives CSARSGTSSYEQYF.

This clonotype has ten or more counts. The junction departs from the called germline gene at one end, perhaps through a read error. J is TRBJ1-4 and V is TRBV7-7, with a tentative D call TRBD1 (6 bases). CDR1 SSHAT and CDR2 FNYEAQ come from the germline V gene (reference sequence). CDR3 length equals 14 residues. DNA for the CDR3: TGTGCTAGCAGCTTAAGTGGACAGAATGAAAAACTGTTTTTT. Protein: CASSLSGQNEKLFF.

This clonotype was observed many times. V usage is TRBV6-4 and J usage is TRBJ2-3; D gene unclear. The CDR3 is 15 residues long. Germline V gene sequence: CDR1 MRHNA, CDR2 SNTAGT. V lost 3 bases, J lost 0 bases, and 10 bases lay in between. The CDR3: CASSELISSTDTQYF. As DNA, the CDR3 is TGTGCCAGCAGTGAGCTTATATCTAGCACAGATACGCAGTATTTT.

This clonotype was seen ten or more times. J is TRBJ2-2 and V is TRBV4-2, with D perhaps TRBD2 (5 bases). The V gene's germline CDR1 is LGHNA and CDR2 YNFKEQ. The length of the CDR3 is 18 residues. V lost 2 bases to trimming and J lost 0 bases, with 16 bases between them. The chain's CDR3 is CASSQIGVGVTNTGELFF. The CDR3, as DNA: TGTGCCAGCAGCCAAATTGGGGTGGGAGTGACGAACACCGGGGAGCTGTTTTTT.

In its sample, this clonotype was seen many times. The V gene is TRBV7-8, the J gene TRBJ1-4, with 10 bases identical to TRBD1. CDR1 and CDR2 (germline): SGHVS, FQNEAQ. J lost 7 bases, V lost 4 bases, and 6 bases had no gene match. This CDR3 is 15 amino acids long. Written as DNA, the CDR3 is TGTGCCAGCAGCTCCGACAGGGGGCGGGTTGAAAAACTGTTTTTT. This encodes CASSSDRGRVEKLFF.

This clonotype has ten or more counts. This chain links TRBV12-3 or TRBV12-4 with TRBJ1-1; D remains ambiguous. This CDR3 comprises 13 residues. Between the trimmed V and J ends, which lost 5 bases and 3 bases, there was a span of 10 bases. CDR3 region: CASSAHGYTEAFF. Here the CDR3 DNA reads TGTGCCAGCAGTGCCCATGGGTACACTGAAGCTTTCTTT.

This clonotype appeared many times. The chain couples TRBV28 to TRBJ2-3; TRBD1 is a possible D gene (6 bases). This CDR3 has 17 amino acids. Trimming left V 5 bases short and J 2 bases short, with 20 bases between. Germline loops: CDR1 MDHEN, CDR2 SYDVKM. CDR3 coding DNA: TGTGCCAGCAGTGGGCCCAGGGCAGGGGCATTCACAGATACGCAGTATTTT. Residues: CASSGPRAGAFTDTQYF.

In its sample, this clonotype was seen a few times. This chain uses TRBV4-1 with TRBJ2-5, with D maybe TRBD2 (6 bases). The V gene lost 3 bases and the J gene lost 4 bases, with 15 bases spanning the gap. The V gene's germline CDR1 is MGHRA and CDR2 YSYEKL. This CDR3 is built from 15 residues. CDR3 bases: TGCGCCAGCAGCCAGAGTTTTGGGGGGAGAGAGACCCAGTACTTC. This translates into CASSQSFGGRETQYF.

In its sample, this clonotype was seen a few times. This rearrangement joins TRBV5-1 to TRBJ2-2; D may be TRBD1 (5 bases). Germline V gene lookup returns CDR1 SGHRS and CDR2 YFSETQ. V lost 6 bases, J lost 0 bases, and 12 bases lay in between. This CDR3 contains 15 residues. DNA for the CDR3: TGCGCCAGCACCCTACAGGCCCCGAACACCGGGGAGCTGTTTTTT. This codes for CASTLQAPNTGELFF. Drawing the rest from reference TRBV5-1 and TRBJ2-2, the complete variable domain is KAGVTQTPRYLIKTRGQQVTLSCSPISGHRSVSWYQQTPGQGLQFLFEYFSETQRNKGNFPGRFSGRQFSNSRSEMNVSTLELGDSALYLCASTLQAPNTGELFFGEGSRLTVL.

This clonotype was found many times. The CDR3 spells CASSLGHPAYNEQFF. CDR3 DNA sequence: TGTGCCAGCAGCCTCGGACACCCGGCCTACAATGAGCAGTTCTTC. The J gene is TRBJ2-1, the V gene TRBV6-5; a possible D gene is TRBD1 (5 bases). Germline CDR1 reads MNHEY; CDR2 reads SVGAGI. Trimming took 6 bases from V and 2 from J, leaving 14 bases between them. The CDR3 extends over 15 amino acids.

About this clonotype itself: This may be a read error, as it is one base from a much larger clone. V is TRBV28 and J is TRBJ2-7; a weak D match, TRBD1 (5 bases). V lost 7 bases, J lost 0 bases, and 13 bases lay in between. The CDR3 covers 14 residues. Germline values: CDR1 MDHEN, CDR2 SYDVKM. The CDR3 DNA sequence: TGTGCCAGCACCAGGACATGGTCCTCCTACGAGCAGTACTTC. The encoded protein is CASTRTWSSYEQYF.

This clonotype showed up many times. The J gene is TRBJ1-3, the V gene TRBV30; 7 bases are a match to TRBD1. The trim removed 5 bases at V and 0 bases at J, leaving 7 bases unmatched. Germline V lookup: CDR1 GTSNPN, CDR2 SVGIG (reference sequence). This CDR3 spans 15 amino acids. CDR3 sequence (DNA): TGTGCCTGGGTTACAGGGGCCTACTCTGGAAACACCATATATTTT. It translates to CAWVTGAYSGNTIYF.

The chain uses TRBV19 and TRBJ2-3; D gene ambiguous. Trimming shortened V by 6 bases and J by 6 bases, and 22 bases separated the two germline ends. This CDR3 has 16 residues. CDR1 LNHDA and CDR2 SQIVND come from the germline V gene (reference sequence). CDR3 loop: CASRGLSPRRVDTQYF. The CDR3 DNA reads as TGTGCCAGTAGGGGGTTGAGTCCTCGGCGAGTTGATACGCAGTATTTT. Full variable domain (rest looked up from reference TRBV19 and TRBJ2-3): DGGITQSPKYLFRKEGQNVTLSCEQNLNHDAMYWYRQDPGQGLRLIYYSQIVNDFQKGDIAEGYSVSREKKESFPLTVTSAQKNPTAFYLCASRGLSPRRVDTQYFGPGTRLTVL.

The rearrangement links TRBV4-1 to TRBJ2-2, with TRBD2 matching 10 bases. V shed 1 base and J 1 base; nucleotides not matched to a gene: 3. Germline V gene data show CDR1 as MGHRA and CDR2 as YSYEKL. CDR3 length equals 17 residues. In nucleotides, the CDR3 is TGCGCCAGCAGCCAAGTTGGACTAGCGGAGAACACCGGGGAGCTGTTTTTT. Amino acid sequence: CASSQVGLAENTGELFF.

The chain carries TRBV28 and TRBJ2-7; perhaps TRBD2 as D (6 bases). Germline V gene data show CDR1 as MDHEN and CDR2 as SYDVKM. The CDR3 sequence is 15 residues long. Trimming shortened V by 6 bases and J by 1 base, and 16 bases separated the two germline ends. The CDR3 nucleotides read TGTGCCAGCAGAGCCGGGACTGACAATTCCTACGAGCAGTACTTC. This encodes CASRAGTDNSYEQYF.

This clonotype was seen at least ten times. The chain joins TRBV5-6 to TRBJ1-5, with D uncertain. The CDR3 spans 13 residues. Germline V CDR1 and CDR2: SGHDT, YYEEEE. Trimming removed 0 bases at V and 12 bases at J, with 13 bases between. The chain's CDR3 is CASSLVGGGHQHF. DNA of the CDR3: TGTGCCAGCAGCTTGGTCGGCGGTGGGCACCAGCATTTT. Full variable domain (outside the CDR3, taken from reference TRBV5-6 and TRBJ1-5): DAGVTQSPTHLIKTRGQQVTLRCSPKSGHDTVSWYQQALGQGPQFIFQYYEEEERQRGNFPDRFSGHQFPNYSSELNVNALLLGDSALYLCASSLVGGGHQHFGDGTRLSIL.

The J gene is TRBJ2-3, the V gene TRBV20-1, with 10 bases identical to TRBD2. The V segment lost 3 bases and the J segment 5 bases; nucleotides outside the gene matches: 8. The germline gives CDR1 DFQATT, CDR2 SNEGSKA (reference sequence). This CDR3 region has 15 residues. CDR3 coding DNA: TGCAGTGCTAGTGTGATAGCGGGAGGTCTAGATACGCAGTATTTT. This translates into CSASVIAGGLDTQYF.

This clonotype has just a few counts. The chain combines TRBV7-2 with TRBJ2-1; TRBD1 agrees at 10 bases. V was pared by 6 bases and J by 7 bases, with 6 bases of the junction left unmatched. This CDR3 spans 14 amino acids. The germline V gene encodes CDR1 SGHTA and CDR2 FQGNSA. In DNA, the CDR3 is TGTGCCAGCAGGGCCGGGACAGGGGTAAATGAGCAGTTCTTC. Protein product: CASRAGTGVNEQFF. Full variable domain (outside the CDR3, taken from reference TRBV7-2 and TRBJ2-1): GAGVSQSPSNKVTEKGKDVELRCDPISGHTALYWYRQSLGQGLEFLIYFQGNSAPDKSGLPSDRFSAERTGGSVSTLTIQRTQQEDSAVYLCASRAGTGVNEQFFGPGTRLTVL.

This clonotype has a count of ten or more. The V gene is TRBV5-6, the J gene TRBJ1-4; 9 positions agree with TRBD1. V trimming: 4 bases; J trimming: 4 bases; junction bases outside the gene matches: 5. This CDR3 has 15 residues. The germline CDR1 and CDR2 sequences are SGHDT and YYEEEE. The CDR3 loop is CASSSPGQGNEKLFF. For the CDR3, the DNA is TGTGCCAGCAGCAGCCCGGGACAGGGTAATGAAAAACTGTTTTTT.

The chain uses TRBV7-9 and TRBJ1-3; D is unclear. CDR1 is SEHNR and CDR2 is FQNEAQ in the germline V gene (reference sequence). This CDR3 is 14 amino acids long. The V gene lost 7 bases and the J gene lost 4 bases, with 14 bases spanning the gap. CDR3 in amino acids: CASIPPGQGNTIYF. The CDR3 DNA reads as TGTGCCAGCATCCCCCCGGGCCAGGGAAACACCATATATTTT.

This clonotype was seen ten or more times. The rearrangement links TRBV6-1 to TRBJ1-4, with 9 bases fitting TRBD1. V was clipped by 5 bases and J by 10 bases; unmatched bases: 8. Germline V gene sequence: CDR1 MNHNS, CDR2 SASEGT. The CDR3 consists of 14 residues. The CDR3 DNA is TGTGCCAGCAGTTCCGGGACAGGGTTAGGAAAACTGTTTTTT. Amino acid sequence: CASSSGTGLGKLFF.

The chain joins TRBV29-1 to TRBJ2-4, with TRBD2 identical over 11 bases. The V gene end was trimmed by 6 bases and the J gene end by 1 base; junction bases not matched to a gene: 2. Germline V gene data show CDR1 as SQVTM and CDR2 as ANQGSEA. The CDR3 is 14 residues long. The CDR3 loop is CSVRLAGAKNIQYF. The CDR3, as DNA: TGCAGCGTCCGACTAGCGGGGGCCAAAAACATTCAGTACTTC.